Listed below are T cell receptor beta chains from one sample, sequenced in a study of T cells after yellow fever vaccination. In TCRdb, the 5' RACE reads were re-called with MiXCR into one record per CDR3 protein. The sample lists a few hundred thousand distinct CDR3 sequences; 8.7% were seen once. Source: CD4+ T cells sorted from PBMCs, taken 5 days after the yellow fever booster vaccination. The receptors were gathered from a man younger than 30 who received the YFV17D yellow fever vaccine. Each CDR3 is given with its conserved first and last residue. The D gene is left open where the match is weak. The size field is filled for only some rows; it gives once, few, many or a size class.

j_call clone_size v_call d_call cdr3_nt cdr3_aa
TRBJ2-3 many TRBV20-1 NA TGCAGTGCTAGTTATAGCGGTCGCACAGATACGCAGTATTTT CSASYSGRTDTQYF
TRBJ2-1 few TRBV6-5 TRBD2 TGTGCCAGCAGTTACGGGACTACCTACAATGAGCAGTTCTTC CASSYGTTYNEQFF
TRBJ2-2 NA TRBV11-2 NA TGTGCCAGCAGCGAGATCAGGGGAACCGGGGAGCTGTTTTTT CASSEIRGTGELFF
TRBJ1-5 many TRBV5-1 TRBD1 TGCGCCAGCAGCCCTGGGACAGAGTCTCGGCCCCAGCATTTT CASSPGTESRPQHF
TRBJ1-3 few TRBV7-9 NA TGTGCCAGCAGCTTAAGGGGGAACTCTGGAAACACCATATATTTT CASSLRGNSGNTIYF
TRBJ2-3 few TRBV5-1 NA TGCGCCAGCAGCTTGACTTTAGATACGCAGTATTTT CASSLTLDTQYF
TRBJ2-5 many TRBV30 NA TGTGCCTGGAGTATAGGGCAAGAGACCCAGTACTTC CAWSIGQETQYF
TRBJ1-6 few TRBV5-1 TRBD1 TGCGCCAGCAGCTTGGGGGACAGGAATTCACCCCTCCACTTT CASSLGDRNSPLHF
TRBJ1-4 many TRBV5-1 TRBD1 TGCGCCAGCAGCTTTGGAACGACGGTCCGGGACAGGGGGGATGAAAAACTGTTTTTT CASSFGTTVRDRGDEKLFF
TRBJ2-1 NA TRBV7-8 NA TGTGCCAGCAGCTTAGTGGAGACTGCAAATGAGCAGTTCTTC CASSLVETANEQFF
TRBJ2-5 few TRBV7-9 NA TGTGCCAGCAGCTTAGCGGGCTTGCGGGAGACCCAGTACTTC CASSLAGLRETQYF
TRBJ2-7 many TRBV2 NA TGTGCCAGTTCGAACCGCGCCTACGAGCAGTACTTC CASSNRAYEQYF
TRBJ2-3 few TRBV20-1 NA TGCAGTGCTAGCCCAACTGGGACAGATACGCAGTATTTT CSASPTGTDTQYF
TRBJ1-1 NA TRBV6-5 TRBD1 TGTGCCAGCAGTTTAGGAGGGGACAGCTTACAAGCTTTCTTT CASSLGGDSLQAFF
TRBJ1-1 few TRBV5-1 NA TGCGCCAGCAGCTTGGATATGGCGGCTAACACTGAAGCTTTCTTT CASSLDMAANTEAFF
TRBJ1-1 few TRBV5-5 NA TGTGCCAGCAGCGATGGACGGTCGCCTTACAGGCGGGGCCTTGAAGCTTTCTTT CASSDGRSPYRRGLEAFF
TRBJ1-6 NA TRBV18 TRBD1 TGTGCCAGCTCACCTGGACAGGGAAGTGGATCACCCCTCCACTTT CASSPGQGSGSPLHF
TRBJ2-5 NA TRBV18 TRBD1 TGTGCCAGCTCACCAAGGAGGACAGGGCCAGAGACCCAGTACTTC CASSPRRTGPETQYF
TRBJ1-5 NA TRBV25-1 NA TGTGCCAGCACCGGACCCCCGTCCCGGCATTTT CASTGPPSRHF
TRBJ2-2 many TRBV20-1 NA TGCAGTGCTAGAGGGACTAGGGGGCCCGGGGAGCTGTTTTTT CSARGTRGPGELFF
TRBJ1-2 few TRBV5-1 NA TGCGCCAGCAGCTTGGGGGAACGCTATGGCTACACCTTC CASSLGERYGYTF
TRBJ2-7 few TRBV27 NA TGTGCCAGCAGTTTTCCAGGCCAGGGTCGGCACGAGCAGTACTTC CASSFPGQGRHEQYF
TRBJ2-3 NA TRBV15 TRBD1 TGTGCCACCAGCAGACAGGGGGCAGATACGCAGTATTTT CATSRQGADTQYF
TRBJ2-6 few TRBV7-2 NA TGTGCCAGCAGCGCTCGGTTCTCTGGGGCCAACGTCCTGACTTTC CASSARFSGANVLTF
TRBJ2-6 few TRBV5-6 NA TGTGCCAGCAGCTTGGTGGGGGACGGGGCCAACGTCCTGACTTTC CASSLVGDGANVLTF
TRBJ1-2 many TRBV6-5 NA TGTGCCAGCAAGCAGAGAGGCTATGGCTACACCTTC CASKQRGYGYTF
TRBJ2-2 NA TRBV5-1 TRBD2 TGCGCCAGCAGCCTCCGGACTAGCGGGGGGCACGGGGAGCTGTTTTTT CASSLRTSGGHGELFF
TRBJ2-3 few TRBV7-2 NA TGTGCCAGCAGCTTAGGTATGGGGCTCACAGATACGCAGTATTTT CASSLGMGLTDTQYF
TRBJ2-3 few TRBV5-5 NA TGTGCCAGCAGCTTGTTTAGTTCGCTCTCCTCTCCGGGGTCCACAGATACGCAGTATTTT CASSLFSSLSSPGSTDTQYF
TRBJ2-5 NA TRBV12-5 NA TGTGCTAGTGGTCGGGGCAAAAAGGGACAAGAGACCCAGTACTTC CASGRGKKGQETQYF
TRBJ2-3 few TRBV4-3 NA TGCGCCAGCAGCCAAATAAGGGGTGCAGATACGCAGTATTTT CASSQIRGADTQYF
TRBJ2-4 few TRBV5-1 NA TGCGCCAGCAGCTTGGCCCCAGGGGCCAACATTCAGTACTTC CASSLAPGANIQYF
TRBJ1-1 NA TRBV18 NA TGTGCCAGCTCACCCGCCATTGGGAATGAAGCTTTCTTT CASSPAIGNEAFF
TRBJ2-4 few TRBV5-6 NA TGTGCCAGCAGCTTTGGTGCAGGCAAAAACATTCAGTACTTC CASSFGAGKNIQYF
TRBJ1-4 NA TRBV7-9 NA TGTGCCAGCAGTCCTCCGGGACCGGGTGAAAAACTGTTTTTT CASSPPGPGEKLFF
TRBJ1-5 NA TRBV18 NA TGTGCCAGCTCACCAGAATCCGGGTCCCAGCCCCAGCATTTT CASSPESGSQPQHF
TRBJ1-1 few TRBV20-1 TRBD1 TGCAGTGCTAGAGATCGGACAGGGGGAAGCACTGAAGCTTTCTTT CSARDRTGGSTEAFF
TRBJ2-5 NA TRBV4-2 NA TGTGCCAGCAGTCTTCCCGGCGGGGAAGAAGAGACCCAGTACTTC CASSLPGGEEETQYF
TRBJ1-5 NA TRBV7-3 NA TGTGCCAGCAGCTTTCGCGGGGGCGAGGGAATCGATCAGCCCCAGCATTTT CASSFRGGEGIDQPQHF
TRBJ2-5 NA TRBV19 TRBD1 TGTGCCAGTAGGAGGGGACAGGGGGAGGCCCAGTACTTC CASRRGQGEAQYF
TRBJ2-1 NA TRBV7-2 TRBD2 TGTGCCAGCAGCTTAGGCCCTAGCGGGGGGGTTATAGAGCAGTTCTTC CASSLGPSGGVIEQFF
TRBJ1-1 many TRBV3-1 NA TGTGCCAGCAGCTATTCCGGGACAAGTAACACTGAAGCTTTCTTT CASSYSGTSNTEAFF
TRBJ2-3 few TRBV9 TRBD2 TGTGCCAGCAGCGTTGCGGGGGGCACATCTAGCACAGATACGCAGTATTTT CASSVAGGTSSTDTQYF
TRBJ2-7 many TRBV12-3/TRBV12-4 NA TGTGCCAGCAGTTTCAAATACTACGAGCAGTACTTC CASSFKYYEQYF
TRBJ1-4 many TRBV12-3/TRBV12-4 NA TGTGCCAGCAGGCTCCAGGGTGTTGGTGAAAAACTGTTTTTT CASRLQGVGEKLFF
TRBJ2-5 NA TRBV3-1 NA TGTGCCAGCAGCCCGGCGGGGGCAGCCAGGACCCAGTACTTC CASSPAGAARTQYF
TRBJ2-3 few TRBV5-1 TRBD1 TGCGCCAGCAGCTTAGGGACAGGCTCAGATACGCAGTATTTT CASSLGTGSDTQYF
TRBJ2-5 NA TRBV10-3 TRBD1 TGTGCCATCAGGTCCGCCGGACAGGGCTCGACCCAGTACTTC CAIRSAGQGSTQYF
TRBJ2-3 NA TRBV29-1 NA TGCAGCGTGCAGGACATAGACACAGATACGCAGTATTTT CSVQDIDTDTQYF
TRBJ1-4 few TRBV21-1 NA TGTGCCAGCAGTCCTACTTTACGGGGGCTGTTTTTT CASSPTLRGLFF
TRBJ2-7 few TRBV5-5 NA TGTGCCAGCAGCAGTGACTGGGACGAGCAGTACTTC CASSSDWDEQYF
TRBJ1-5 NA TRBV28 NA TGTGCCAGCAGTACGAGTAGTAGTTTGCCCCAGCATTTT CASSTSSSLPQHF
TRBJ1-1 NA TRBV20-1 NA TGCAGTGCTAGGGGTCGGCGGAACACTGAAGCTTTCTTT CSARGRRNTEAFF
TRBJ1-1 once TRBV6-2/TRBV6-3 NA TGTGCCAGCAGTAGAAATACAGGGAACACTGAAGCTTTCTTT CASSRNTGNTEAFF
TRBJ1-1 many TRBV29-1 TRBD1 TGCAGCGTTGGATTCCTGGGACAGGGGGCTGAAGCTTTCTTT CSVGFLGQGAEAFF
TRBJ2-3 few TRBV6-1 NA TGTGCCAGCAGTGAAGGGGGGCAGGCCGAAATAACGCAGTATTTT CASSEGGQAEITQYF
TRBJ2-6 few TRBV28 NA TGTGCCAGCAGACCACTGCCTGGATTCTCTGGGGCCAACGTCCTGACTTTC CASRPLPGFSGANVLTF
TRBJ1-1 NA TRBV3-1 NA TGTGCCAGCAGCCCCCAGGGGTTTGGGGCTGAAGCTTTCTTT CASSPQGFGAEAFF
TRBJ2-3 NA TRBV5-1 NA TGCGCCAGCAGCTTTGGGGCAGGGGAAACAGATACGCAGTATTTT CASSFGAGETDTQYF